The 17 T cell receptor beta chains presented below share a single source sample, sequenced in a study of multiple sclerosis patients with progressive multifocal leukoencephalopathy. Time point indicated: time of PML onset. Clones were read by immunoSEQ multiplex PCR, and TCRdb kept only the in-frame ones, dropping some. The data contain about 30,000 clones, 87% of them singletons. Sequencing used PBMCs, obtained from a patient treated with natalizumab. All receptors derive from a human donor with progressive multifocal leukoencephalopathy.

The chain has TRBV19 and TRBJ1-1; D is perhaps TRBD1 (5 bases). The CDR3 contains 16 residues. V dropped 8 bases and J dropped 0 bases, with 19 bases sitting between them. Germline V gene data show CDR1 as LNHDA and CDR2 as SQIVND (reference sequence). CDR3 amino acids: CASSTRGRQMNTEAFF. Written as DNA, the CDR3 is TGTGCCAGTTCTACCCGGGGTAGACAGATGAACACTGAAGCTTTCTTT.

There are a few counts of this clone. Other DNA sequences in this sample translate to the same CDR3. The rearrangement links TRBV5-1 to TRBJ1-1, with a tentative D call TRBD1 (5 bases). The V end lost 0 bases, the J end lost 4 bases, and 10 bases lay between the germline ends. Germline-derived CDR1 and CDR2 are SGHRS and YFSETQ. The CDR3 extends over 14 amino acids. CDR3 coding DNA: TGCGCCAGCAGCTTGGGGGGACGCGGCACTGAAGCTTTCTTT. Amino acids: CASSLGGRGTEAFF.

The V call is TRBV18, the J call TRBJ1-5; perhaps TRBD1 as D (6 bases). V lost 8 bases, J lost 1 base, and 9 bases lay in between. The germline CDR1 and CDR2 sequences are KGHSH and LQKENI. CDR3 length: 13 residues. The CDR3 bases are TGTGCCAGCACAGGGCAGAGCAATCAGCCCCAGCATTTT. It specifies CASTGQSNQPQHF.

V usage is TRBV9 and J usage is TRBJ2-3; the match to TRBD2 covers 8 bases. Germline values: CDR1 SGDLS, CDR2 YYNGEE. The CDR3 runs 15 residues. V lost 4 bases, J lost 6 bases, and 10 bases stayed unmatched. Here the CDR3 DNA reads TGTGCCAGCAGCCCATGGGGGCGGGAGGCGGATACGCAGTATTTT. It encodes CASSPWGREADTQYF.

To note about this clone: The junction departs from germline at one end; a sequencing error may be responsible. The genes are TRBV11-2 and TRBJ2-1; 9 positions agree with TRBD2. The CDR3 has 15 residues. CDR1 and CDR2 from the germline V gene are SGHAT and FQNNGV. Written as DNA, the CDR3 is TGTGCCAGCAGCTTAATAGCGGGAGCGTCGAATGAGCAGCTCTTC. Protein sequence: CASSLIAGASNEQLF. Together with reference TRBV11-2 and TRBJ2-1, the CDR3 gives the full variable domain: EAGVAQSPRYKIIEKRQSVAFWCNPISGHATLYWYQQILGQGPKLLIQFQNNGVVDDSQLPKDRFSAERLKGVDSTLKIQPAKLEDSAVYLCASSLIAGASNEQLFGPGTRLTVL.

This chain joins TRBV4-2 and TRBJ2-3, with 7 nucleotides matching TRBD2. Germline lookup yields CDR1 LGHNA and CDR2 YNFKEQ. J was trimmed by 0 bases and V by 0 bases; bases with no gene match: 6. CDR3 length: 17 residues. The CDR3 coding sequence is TGTGCCAGCAGCCAAGAGAGTCGAGCGGGGAGCACAGATACGCAGTATTTT. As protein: CASSQESRAGSTDTQYF.

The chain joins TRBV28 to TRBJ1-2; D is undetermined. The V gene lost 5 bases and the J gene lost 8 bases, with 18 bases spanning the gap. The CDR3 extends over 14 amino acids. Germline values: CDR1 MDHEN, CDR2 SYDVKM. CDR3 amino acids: CASSLPGLRGGYTF. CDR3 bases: TGTGCCAGCAGTCTCCCCGGGCTCCGAGGGGGCTACACCTTC.

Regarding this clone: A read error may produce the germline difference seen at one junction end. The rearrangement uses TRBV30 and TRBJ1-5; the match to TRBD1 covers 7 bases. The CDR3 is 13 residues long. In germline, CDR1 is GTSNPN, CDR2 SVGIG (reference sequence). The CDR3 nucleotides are TGTGCCGGGAGGGACAGCATCAATCAGCCCCAGCATTTT. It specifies CAGRDSINQPQHF.

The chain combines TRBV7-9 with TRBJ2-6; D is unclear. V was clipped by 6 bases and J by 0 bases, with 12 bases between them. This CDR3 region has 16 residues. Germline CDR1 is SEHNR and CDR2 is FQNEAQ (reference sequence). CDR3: CASRGPQVSGANVLTF. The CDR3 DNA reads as TGTGCCAGCAGAGGGCCCCAGGTCTCTGGGGCCAACGTCCTGACTTTC.

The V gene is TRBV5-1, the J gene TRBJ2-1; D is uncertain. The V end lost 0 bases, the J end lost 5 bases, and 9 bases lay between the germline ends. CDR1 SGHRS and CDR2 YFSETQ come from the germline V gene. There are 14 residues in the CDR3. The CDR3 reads CASSLGWVDNEQFF. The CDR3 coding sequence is TGCGCCAGCAGCTTGGGTTGGGTAGACAATGAGCAGTTCTTC.

CDR3 in DNA: TGTGCCAGCAGTTTACTTTCTCCAGGGGGCTATGGCTACACCTTC. It specifies CASSLLSPGGYGYTF. V gene TRBV28 combines with J gene TRBJ1-2; TRBD1 aligns across 7 bases. Losses at the gene ends were 2 bases for V and 4 bases for J; bases not matched to a gene: 7. CDR3 length equals 15 residues. In germline, CDR1 is MDHEN, CDR2 SYDVKM.

CDR3 protein: CASSQDGSYNEQFF. The CDR3 region has the DNA TGCGCCAGCAGCCAAGACGGCTCCTACAATGAGCAGTTCTTC. The rearrangement links TRBV4-1 to TRBJ2-1; D unresolved. Germline V gene data show CDR1 as MGHRA and CDR2 as YSYEKL. The CDR3 is made up of 14 amino acids. Trimming removed 0 bases from V and 0 bases from J, with 3 bases in between.

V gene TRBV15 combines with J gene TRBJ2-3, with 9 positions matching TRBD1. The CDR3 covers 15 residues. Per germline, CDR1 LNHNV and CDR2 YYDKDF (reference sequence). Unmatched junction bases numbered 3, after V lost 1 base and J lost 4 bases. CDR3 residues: CATSRATGGSDTQYF. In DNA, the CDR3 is TGTGCCACCAGCAGAGCCACAGGGGGCTCAGATACGCAGTATTTT.

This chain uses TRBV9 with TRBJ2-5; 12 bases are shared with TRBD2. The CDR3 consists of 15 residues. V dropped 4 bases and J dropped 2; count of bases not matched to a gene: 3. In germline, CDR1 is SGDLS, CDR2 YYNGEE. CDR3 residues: CASSPGTSGQETQYF. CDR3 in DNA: TGTGCCAGCAGCCCCGGGACTAGCGGGCAAGAGACCCAGTACTTC.

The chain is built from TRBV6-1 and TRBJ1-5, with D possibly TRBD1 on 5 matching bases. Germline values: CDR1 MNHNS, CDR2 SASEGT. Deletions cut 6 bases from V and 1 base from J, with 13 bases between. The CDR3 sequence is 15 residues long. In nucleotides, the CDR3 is TGTGCCAGCAGACATCAGGGTCCGAGCAATCAGCCCCAGCATTTT. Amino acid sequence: CASRHQGPSNQPQHF.

CDR3 region: CATGDTYEQYF. The CDR3 DNA reads TGTGCCACCGGAGATACCTACGAGCAGTACTTC. V is TRBV25-1 and J is TRBJ2-7; D remains unclear. Germline CDR1 MGHDK, CDR2 SYGVNS. This CDR3 is built from 11 residues. Trimming stripped 10 bases from V and 2 bases from J, with 9 bases between.

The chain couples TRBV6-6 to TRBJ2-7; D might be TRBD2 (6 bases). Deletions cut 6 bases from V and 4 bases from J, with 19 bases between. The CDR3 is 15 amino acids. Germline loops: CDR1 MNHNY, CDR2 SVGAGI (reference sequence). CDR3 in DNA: TGTGCCAGCAGCCCGGCCCCCGGCGCGGGGTACGAGCAGTACTTC. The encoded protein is CASSPAPGAGYEQYF.